This T cell receptor beta chain was identified during a study of OX40 agonist ivuxolimab in advanced cancers. The protocol was immunoSEQ multiplex PCR, while the TCRdb copy is restricted to in-frame clones and leaves out a portion. The repertoire holds 100,000 to 110,000 clones, approximately 90% seen once, with approximately 0.58% in the top ten. Trimming cost V 7 bases and J 8 bases, with 14 bases left between them. This CDR3 has 13 residues. From germline, CDR1 is SGHTA and CDR2 FQGNSA. The V call is TRBV7-2, the J call TRBJ1-4; D possibly corresponds to TRBD1 (5 bases). Sequenced material: CD4+ or CD8+ T cells sorted from blood, taken in a trial of the OX40 agonist ivuxolimab. This receptor was identified in an adult with an advanced solid tumor such as melanoma, head and neck, liver or kidney cancer. The CDR3 loop is CASTPGREEKLFF. CDR3 sequence (DNA): TGTGCCAGCACCCCGGGGCGGGAGGAAAAACTGTTTTTT.